This T cell receptor beta chain was documented in a study of blood T cell repertoires in COVID-19. At the level of the study: Sources were T cells, B-cell-depleted T cells, or PBMCs; the material itself was cDNA or gDNA.

The authors' processing: How many nucleated cells were present was estimated from reference gene primer amplification. The protocol was immunoSEQ multiplex PCR, while the TCRdb copy is restricted to in-frame clones and leaves out a portion. The V and J calls and clone size come from that table; D and trimming were worked out from the DNA. Here the sample spans about 280,000 clones, roughly 86% being singletons. The V gene lost 2 bases and the J gene lost 4 bases, with 8 bases spanning the gap. The CDR3 consists of 13 residues. Germline V CDR1 and CDR2: MNHEY, SVGAGI. The Seattle patients joined while their infection was active and were tracked longitudinally afterward.

The TCR was taken from a woman aged 25 to 39 with COVID-19, enrolled during active disease. The sequencing input was peripheral blood. The rearrangement uses TRBV6-5 and TRBJ1-1, with D unresolved. CDR3 region: CASSYEASTEAFF. CDR3 in DNA: TGTGCCAGCAGTTACGAGGCTAGCACTGAAGCTTTCTTT.